This passage covers 25 T cell receptor beta chains from one sample sequenced in a study of human T cells and chemical hapten exposure. Time point given: pre-sensitization, week 0. Treatment in this sample: therapeutic diphenylcyclopropenone sensitization with weekly scalp DPC. MiXCR was run by TCRdb on the RACE reads, yielding one entry per CDR3 protein. The data show about 42,000 distinct CDR3 sequences, roughly 12% seen once. The source material was whole blood, sampled in connection with sensitization to the hapten diphenylcyclopropenone (DPC). The receptors originated from a woman between 25 and 40 years old with alopecia areata. Some clones in this sample may be carry-over from other donors' samples.

The chain carries TRBV27 and TRBJ2-1; the match to TRBD2 covers 10 bases. Trimming took 5 bases from V and 8 from J; bases not matched to a gene: 21. This CDR3 spans 19 amino acids. Germline V CDR1 and CDR2: MNHEY, SMNVEV (reference sequence). As DNA, the CDR3 is TGTGCCAGCAGTCCAGGGCCATACTCTCTGGGACTAGCGTCGCATGAGCAGTTCTTC. It codes for CASSPGPYSLGLASHEQFF.

A few counts support this clonotype. The chain couples TRBV10-3 to TRBJ2-7; D may be TRBD1 (6 bases). This CDR3 region has 12 residues. Deletions cut 10 bases from V and 5 bases from J, with 15 bases between. Germline V CDR1 and CDR2: ENHRY, SYGVKD. Written as DNA, the CDR3 is TGTGCCACCCGGGACAAGTCCCACGAGCAGTACTTC. Encoded protein: CATRDKSHEQYF.

The J gene is TRBJ2-3, the V gene TRBV5-1; 8 nucleotides match TRBD2. CDR3 length: 16 amino acids. With 2 bases clipped from V and 0 bases from J, the junction kept 5 bases outside the gene matches. Germline CDR1 and CDR2: SGHRS and YFSETQ. The CDR3, as DNA: TGCGCCAGCAGCTTTACTAGCGGACCTAGCACAGATACGCAGTATTTT. As protein: CASSFTSGPSTDTQYF.

The chain links TRBV28 to TRBJ2-7, with 8 bases aligning to TRBD1. CDR3 length equals 14 residues. Germline CDR1 MDHEN, CDR2 SYDVKM. Written as DNA, the CDR3 is TGTGTCAGTTCACCGGGACAGGCCTCCTACGAGCAGTACTTC. Its protein is CVSSPGQASYEQYF.

This clonotype was counted many times. CDR3 in amino acids: CASSQPMGGGYNEQFF. As DNA, the CDR3 is TGCGCCAGCAGCCAGCCAATGGGCGGGGGTTACAATGAGCAGTTCTTC. The chain recombines TRBV4-3 with TRBJ2-1; 7 nucleotides match TRBD2. Germline V lookup: CDR1 LGHNA, CDR2 YSLEER. The CDR3 runs to 16 residues. Germline trimming cut 3 bases from V and 4 bases from J; bases unmatched to any gene: 9.

The chain is built from TRBV7-9 and TRBJ2-3; D possibly corresponds to TRBD2 (6 bases). The CDR3 totals 14 residues. Germline CDR1 is SEHNR and CDR2 is FQNEAQ (reference sequence). The V and J ends lost 4 bases and 8 bases respectively, with 16 bases between them. This CDR3 is CASSSREQGGTQYF. CDR3 in DNA: TGTGCCAGCAGCTCGCGAGAGCAGGGAGGTACGCAGTATTTT.

Concerning this clonotype: It may be a read error: a sequence one base away is much more abundant. V usage is TRBV10-1 and J usage is TRBJ1-1, with 9 bases fitting TRBD1. The CDR3 is made up of 16 amino acids. Germline CDR1 and CDR2: WNHNN and SYGVQD (reference sequence). Here the CDR3 reads CGSRGPPGQGDTEAFF. The CDR3 coding sequence is TGCGGCAGCAGGGGACCACCGGGACAGGGAGACACTGAAGCTTTCTTT.

This chain connects TRBV6-5 to TRBJ2-1; either TRBD1 or TRBD2 may supply D (6 bases each). Trimming removed 8 bases from V and 5 bases from J, with 16 bases in between. This CDR3 comprises 14 residues. Germline loops: CDR1 MNHEY, CDR2 SVGAGI. CDR3 sequence: CASQKTRGDNEQFF. The CDR3 DNA sequence: TGTGCCAGCCAGAAGACTAGGGGGGACAATGAGCAGTTCTTC.

This clonotype has more than one count but fewer than ten. The genes are TRBV20-1 and TRBJ2-3; D is unresolved. The CDR3 runs 13 residues. The V gene lost 3 bases and the J gene lost 0 bases, with 7 bases spanning the gap. Germline CDR1 reads DFQATT; CDR2 reads SNEGSKA (reference sequence). The CDR3 sequence: CSARLPSTDTQYF. Written as DNA, the CDR3 is TGCAGTGCTAGGCTACCTAGCACAGATACGCAGTATTTT.

J is TRBJ2-7 and V is TRBV9; 8 bases align to TRBD1. J was trimmed by 5 bases and V by 1 base; bases with no gene match: 8. The germline V gene has CDR1 SGDLS and CDR2 YYNGEE. The CDR3 is made up of 15 amino acids. The CDR3 bases are TGTGCCAGCAGCGTAAACGGACAGGGTGAAGACGAGCAGTACTTC. Amino acids: CASSVNGQGEDEQYF.

This clonotype came up a few times. The chain couples TRBV6-5 to TRBJ2-1, with 13 bases fitting TRBD2. CDR1 is MNHEY and CDR2 is SVGAGI in the germline V gene. The CDR3 length is 13 residues. After removal of 8 bases from V and 6 bases from J, the junction contained 1 base not matched to a gene. The DNA for the CDR3 is TGTGCCAGCCGGACTAGCGGGAGCAATGAGCAGTTCTTC. Amino acids: CASRTSGSNEQFF.

The chain employs TRBV4-3 and TRBJ2-1; 7 bases are shared with TRBD2. Germline V gene data show CDR1 as LGHNA and CDR2 as YSLEER. This CDR3 spans 16 amino acids. V trimming: 3 bases; J trimming: 6 bases; junction bases outside the gene matches: 11. CDR3 sequence (DNA): TGCGCCAGCAGCCAGCTGCCCGGGACTACCGCCAATGAGCAGTTCTTC. Translation gives CASSQLPGTTANEQFF.

This clonotype was observed a few times. The CDR3 DNA is TGTGCCAGCAGCTTGAGTAGCGGATACAATGAGCAGTTCTTC. Amino acid sequence: CASSLSSGYNEQFF. The rearrangement uses TRBV7-6 and TRBJ2-1, with D maybe TRBD2 (6 bases). The germline CDR1 and CDR2 sequences are SGHVS and FNYEAQ. The CDR3 spans 14 residues. V lost 3 bases and J 4 bases, leaving 10 bases between the germline ends.

This clonotype was counted between two and nine times. V gene TRBV4-3 combines with J gene TRBJ2-1; 13 bases are a match to TRBD2. The CDR3 is 18 amino acids. CDR1 and CDR2 from the germline V gene are LGHNA and YSLEER. With V trimmed by 2 bases and J by 6 bases, 10 bases remained unmatched. The CDR3 loop is CASSQFIPGLAGSNEQFF. DNA of the CDR3: TGCGCCAGCAGCCAATTCATCCCGGGACTAGCGGGAAGCAATGAGCAGTTCTTC.

This clonotype occurred many times. This sequence joins TRBV28 and TRBJ2-7; TRBD2 is a possible D gene (6 bases). Per the germline V gene, CDR1 is MDHEN and CDR2 is SYDVKM. The CDR3 has 12 residues. CDR3 in amino acids: CGSGRGFYEQYF. In nucleotides, the CDR3 is TGTGGTTCGGGACGGGGGTTCTACGAGCAGTACTTC.

A few counts support this clonotype. The rearrangement uses TRBV7-2 and TRBJ2-1; a weak D match, TRBD2 (5 bases). Germline-derived CDR1 and CDR2 are SGHTA and FQGNSA. Trimming shortened V by 5 bases and J by 8 bases, and 19 bases separated the two germline ends. The CDR3 covers 15 residues. The CDR3: CASSISVVGPHEQFF. In DNA, the CDR3 is TGTGCCAGCAGCATTAGCGTTGTCGGCCCCCATGAGCAGTTCTTC.

In regard to this clonotype: Given a much more abundant clone one base away, this may be a read error. The chain links TRBV6-2 or TRBV6-3 to TRBJ2-4; D not resolved. The germline gives CDR1 MNHEY, CDR2 SVGEGT. CDR3 length: 11 residues. The V gene lost 6 bases and the J gene lost 10 bases, with 10 bases spanning the gap. The CDR3 is CASSVSGIQYF. CDR3 nucleotides: TGTGCCAGCAGCGTCAGTGGTATTCAGTACTTC.

This clonotype was recorded many times. V and J are TRBV12-3 or TRBV12-4 and TRBJ1-1; D not resolved. This CDR3 spans 13 amino acids. V gave up 6 bases and J gave up 1 base, with 9 bases separating them. CDR3 nucleotides: TGTGCCAGCAGCCCTCAGGCGAACACTGAAGCTTTCTTT. It yields the protein CASSPQANTEAFF.

This clonotype was observed at least ten times. The chain links TRBV29-1 to TRBJ2-3; D gene uncertain. The CDR3 contains 10 residues. The V end was cut by 7 bases, the J end by 2 bases, with 4 bases between. The germline V gene encodes CDR1 SQVTM and CDR2 ANQGSEA. CDR3 sequence reads: CSENTDTQYF. The DNA of the CDR3 is TGCAGCGAGAACACAGATACGCAGTATTTT.

This clonotype has only a few counts. The chain recombines TRBV7-9 with TRBJ2-3; TRBD2 matches at 8 bases. Per the germline V gene, CDR1 is SEHNR and CDR2 is FQNEAQ (reference sequence). Losses at the gene ends were 5 bases for V and 0 bases for J; bases not matched to a gene: 13. The CDR3 sequence is 18 residues long. CDR3 region: CASSRISGSGTSTDTQYF. In DNA, the CDR3 is TGTGCCAGCAGCCGTATAAGCGGGAGCGGGACAAGCACAGATACGCAGTATTTT.

Worth noting for this clonotype: A read error is possible here, since a much larger clone lies one base away. The V and J genes are TRBV3-1 and TRBJ2-1; 9 nucleotides match TRBD2. This CDR3 spans 15 amino acids. Germline assignment: CDR1 LGHDT and CDR2 YNNKEL (reference sequence). The CDR3 region is CVSSQVNLAGAEQFF. For the CDR3, the DNA is TGTGTCAGCAGCCAAGTTAACTTAGCGGGAGCTGAGCAGTTCTTC.

This clonotype was seen at least ten times. V gene TRBV10-3 combines with J gene TRBJ1-1; unclear D gene. Trimming shortened V by 2 bases and J by 8 bases, and 6 bases separated the two germline ends. Germline CDR1 and CDR2: ENHRY and SYGVKD. This CDR3 comprises 11 residues. CDR3 region: CAISERGEAFF. In DNA form, the CDR3 reads TGTGCCATCAGTGAGCGGGGAGAAGCTTTCTTT.

This clonotype occurred a few times. The chain recombines TRBV7-8 with TRBJ2-3; D possibly corresponds to TRBD2 (6 bases). The CDR3 has 15 residues. The germline V and J ends were trimmed by 3 bases and 8 bases, with 18 bases remaining between them. Germline lookup yields CDR1 SGHVS and CDR2 FQNEAQ. The DNA for the CDR3 is TGTGCCAGCAGCTTCCTTCTGGAGGGAGGATCTACGCAGTATTTT. As protein: CASSFLLEGGSTQYF.

This clonotype was seen more than once but under ten times. CDR3 region: CASSRGAVNYGYTF. As DNA, the CDR3 is TGTGCCAGCAGTAGGGGGGCGGTAAACTATGGCTACACCTTC. The chain employs TRBV28 and TRBJ1-2, with TRBD1 as a possible D gene (6 bases). The CDR3 consists of 14 residues. Trimming cost V 5 bases and J 2 bases, with 12 bases left between them. CDR1 is MDHEN, CDR2 SYDVKM, per germline.

At least ten counts were recorded for this clonotype. The rearrangement joins TRBV7-9 to TRBJ2-3; D ambiguous. The length of the CDR3 is 13 residues. V was cut by 5 bases and J by 2 bases, with 8 bases left in between. Germline V gene lookup returns CDR1 SEHNR and CDR2 FQNEAQ (reference sequence). This CDR3 is CASSGPATDTQYF. CDR3 DNA: TGTGCCAGCAGCGGACCGGCCACAGATACGCAGTATTTT.